These T cell receptor beta chains were read from a single sample in a study of T cell responses to AZD1222 COVID-19 vaccine. Generated by immunoSEQ multiplex PCR, the TCRdb table keeps only in-frame clones and is missing some. Of 150,000 to 200,000 clones listed, about 90% are singletons. Material: peripheral blood, obtained 28 days after the second AZD1222 dose. The receptors were gathered from an adult who received the AZD1222 COVID-19 vaccine. The CDR3 runs from the conserved cysteine through the conserved F or W. A D gene is named only where the DNA matches it firmly. The size of a clone is reported for some rows only, either as once, few or many, or as a class for expanded clones.

D | size | J | V | CDR3 | DNA
. | . | TRBJ1-2 | TRBV4-1 | CASSQELQLNYGYTF | TGCGCCAGCAGCCAAGAGTTACAGCTTAACTATGGCTACACCTTC
TRBD2 | . | TRBJ2-7 | TRBV12-3/TRBV12-4 | CASSLGGSYEQYF | TGTGCCAGCAGTTTGGGAGGGAGCTACGAGCAGTACTTC
. | . | TRBJ2-7 | TRBV10-2 | CASSDQGSYEQYF | TGCGCCAGCAGCGACCAGGGTTCCTACGAGCAGTACTTC
. | . | TRBJ1-6 | TRBV2 | CASSVGASYSPLHF | TGTGCCAGCAGTGTCGGGGCGAGTTATTCACCCCTCCACTTT
. | . | TRBJ1-1 | TRBV6-5 | CASSYYPGAGAFF | TGTGCCAGCAGTTACTATCCAGGGGCTGGAGCTTTCTTT
. | . | TRBJ1-1 | TRBV27 | CASSLFGGTAEAFF | TGTGCCAGCAGTTTATTTGGGGGTACAGCTGAAGCTTTCTTT
. | . | TRBJ2-1 | TRBV5-1 | CASSAPRGEQFF | TGCGCCAGCAGCGCTCCTAGGGGTGAGCAGTTCTTC
. | . | TRBJ1-5 | TRBV28 | CASSSPDQPQHF | TGTGCCAGCAGTTCGCCCGATCAGCCCCAGCATTTT
. | . | TRBJ1-5 | TRBV28 | CASSLPTHQPQHF | TGTGCCAGCAGTCTCCCAACCCATCAGCCCCAGCATTTT
TRBD1 | . | TRBJ2-7 | TRBV7-2 | CASSPRTGGWYEQYF | TGTGCCAGCAGCCCTCGGACAGGGGGCTGGTACGAGCAGTACTTC
. | . | TRBJ2-1 | TRBV10-2 | CASSESQPSTEQFF | TGCGCCAGCAGTGAGTCGCAGCCGTCAACTGAGCAGTTCTTC
. | . | TRBJ2-2 | TRBV10-3 | CAISEFGGMNTGELFF | TGTGCCATCAGTGAGTTTGGAGGGATGAACACCGGGGAGCTGTTTTTT
TRBD2 | . | TRBJ2-7 | TRBV9 | CASSPYHSGSVEQYF | TGTGCCAGCAGCCCCTACCATAGCGGGAGCGTCGAGCAGTACTTC
TRBD2 | . | TRBJ2-3 | TRBV7-3 | CASSLSASGHRGDTQYF | TGTGCCAGCAGCTTGTCGGCTAGCGGTCATAGGGGAGATACGCAGTATTTT
TRBD2 | few | TRBJ2-5 | TRBV11-3 | CASSLGLAGGPSETQYF | TGTGCCAGCAGCCTCGGACTAGCGGGGGGGCCATCGGAGACCCAGTACTTC
. | . | TRBJ2-3 | TRBV6-4 | CASSDPPGTQYF | TGTGCCAGCAGTGACCCCCCGGGTACGCAGTATTTT
. | . | TRBJ1-4 | TRBV13 | CASSPSEHGKLFF | TGTGCCAGCAGCCCTAGCGAGCACGGAAAACTGTTTTTT
. | . | TRBJ2-5 | TRBV12-3/TRBV12-4 | CASSLVEQETQYF | TGTGCCAGCAGTTTGGTCGAGCAAGAGACCCAGTACTTC
. | . | TRBJ1-5 | TRBV7-2 | CASSAHSGSSNQPQHF | TGTGCCAGCAGCGCGCACTCAGGGTCTAGCAATCAGCCCCAGCATTTT
TRBD1 | . | TRBJ1-4 | TRBV27 | CASRSGTGDEKLFF | TGTGCCAGCAGGTCCGGGACAGGGGATGAAAAACTGTTTTTT
TRBD2 | . | TRBJ2-7 | TRBV5-5 | CASSRRGEANYEQYF | TGTGCCAGCAGCCGTCGGGGGGAAGCGAACTACGAGCAGTACTTC